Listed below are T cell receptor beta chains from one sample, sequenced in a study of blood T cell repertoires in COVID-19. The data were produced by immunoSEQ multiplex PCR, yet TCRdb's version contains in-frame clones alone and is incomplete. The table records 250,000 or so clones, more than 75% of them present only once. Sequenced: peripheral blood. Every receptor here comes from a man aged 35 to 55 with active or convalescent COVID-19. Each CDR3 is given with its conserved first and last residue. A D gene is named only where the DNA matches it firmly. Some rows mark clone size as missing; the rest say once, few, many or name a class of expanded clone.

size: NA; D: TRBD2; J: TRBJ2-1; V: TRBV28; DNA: TGTGCCAGCAGTTTGTCTAGCGGGGGGTACAATGAGCAGTTCTTC; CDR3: CASSLSSGGYNEQFF
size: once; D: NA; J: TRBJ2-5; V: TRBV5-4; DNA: TGTGCCAGCAGCCCTGACCCTTCGGGGACCCAGTACTTC; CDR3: CASSPDPSGTQYF
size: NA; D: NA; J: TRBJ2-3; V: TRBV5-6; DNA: TGTGCCAGCAGCTCAGGTAGCACAGATACGCAGTATTTT; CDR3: CASSSGSTDTQYF
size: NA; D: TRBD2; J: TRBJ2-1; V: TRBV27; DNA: TGTGCCAGCAGTTTCGAAGCGCCGGGACTAACTGCCTACAATGAGCAGTTCTTC; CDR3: CASSFEAPGLTAYNEQFF
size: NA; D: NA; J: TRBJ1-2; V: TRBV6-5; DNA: TGTGCCAGCAGTTACGGGCAGGGGATCGGCTACACCTTC; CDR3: CASSYGQGIGYTF
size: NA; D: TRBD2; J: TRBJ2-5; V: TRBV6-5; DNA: TGTGCCAGCAGGGGTGGCGGGAGTGTGGGAGAGACCCAGTACTTC; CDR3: CASRGGGSVGETQYF
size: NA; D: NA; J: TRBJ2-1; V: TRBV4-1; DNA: TGCGCCAGCAGCCAAGAGAGGATCATTGAGGGTAATGAGCAGTTCTTC; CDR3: CASSQERIIEGNEQFF
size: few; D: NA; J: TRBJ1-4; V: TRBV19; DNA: TGTGCCAGTACCGACACAACTAATGAAAAACTGTTTTTT; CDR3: CASTDTTNEKLFF
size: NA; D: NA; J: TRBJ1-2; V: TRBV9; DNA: TGTGCCAGCAGCGTAGGGCAGGGAGGCTATGGCTACACCTTC; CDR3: CASSVGQGGYGYTF
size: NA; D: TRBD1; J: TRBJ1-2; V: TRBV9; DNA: TGTGCCAGCAGCGTAGTGACAGGGGTTGGCTACACCTTC; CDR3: CASSVVTGVGYTF
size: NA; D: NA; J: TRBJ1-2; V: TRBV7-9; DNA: TGTGCCAGCAGCTTAGACGTAAGCCATGGCTACACCTTC; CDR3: CASSLDVSHGYTF
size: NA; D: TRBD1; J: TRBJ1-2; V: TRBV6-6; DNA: TGTGCCAGCAGTACCCAGGGGGATGGCTACACCTTC; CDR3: CASSTQGDGYTF
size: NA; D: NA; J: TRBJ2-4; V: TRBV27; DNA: TGTGCCAGCATGGGGCAGGGCTTAAACATTCAGTACTTC; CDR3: CASMGQGLNIQYF
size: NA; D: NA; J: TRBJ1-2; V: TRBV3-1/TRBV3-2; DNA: TGTGCCAGCAGCCAAGAAACAGGTTATGGCTACACCTTC; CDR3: CASSQETGYGYTF
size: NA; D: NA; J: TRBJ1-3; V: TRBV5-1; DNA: TGCGCCAGCAGCTTAGGGGTTGGAAACACCATATATTTT; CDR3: CASSLGVGNTIYF
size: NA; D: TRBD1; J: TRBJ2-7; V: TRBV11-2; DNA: TGTGCCAGCAGCTTAGGGGGGACAGGGGGCGTCGACTACGAGCAGTACTTC; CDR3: CASSLGGTGGVDYEQYF
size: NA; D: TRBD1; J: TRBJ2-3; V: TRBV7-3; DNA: TGTGCCAGCAGCTTAAAGGGGGCGCCAGATACGCAGTATTTT; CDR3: CASSLKGAPDTQYF
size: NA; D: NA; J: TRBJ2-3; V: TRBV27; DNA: TGTGCCAGCAGTCCTACCTCCACCACAGATACGCAGTATTTT; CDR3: CASSPTSTTDTQYF
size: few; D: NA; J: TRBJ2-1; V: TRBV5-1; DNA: TGCGCCAGCAGCTTGGGGGAGCTGTGGGATGAGCAGTTCTTC; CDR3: CASSLGELWDEQFF
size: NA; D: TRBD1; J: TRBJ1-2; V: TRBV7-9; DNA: TGTGCCAGCAGCTCCGAACAGGGGGCCGATGACTATGGCTACACCTTC; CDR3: CASSSEQGADDYGYTF
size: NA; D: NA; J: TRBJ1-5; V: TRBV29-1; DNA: TGCAGCGTCGGGGATCAGCCCCAGCATTTT; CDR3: CSVGDQPQHF
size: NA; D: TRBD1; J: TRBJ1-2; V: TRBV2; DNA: TGTGCCAGCAGTCGGGACAGGGAAAACTATGGCTACACCTTC; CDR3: CASSRDRENYGYTF
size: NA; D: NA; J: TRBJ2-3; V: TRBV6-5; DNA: TGTGCCAGCAGTTACGGGCCCACAGATACGCAGTATTTT; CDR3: CASSYGPTDTQYF
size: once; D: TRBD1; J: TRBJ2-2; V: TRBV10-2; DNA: TGCGCCAGCAGCCCGGGACAGGGGTCAACCGGGGAGCTGTTTTTT; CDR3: CASSPGQGSTGELFF
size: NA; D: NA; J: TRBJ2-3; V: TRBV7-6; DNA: TGTGCCAGCAGCCAGACCCAGGCGAGCACAGATACGCAGTATTTT; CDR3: CASSQTQASTDTQYF
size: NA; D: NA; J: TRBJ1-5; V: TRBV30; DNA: TGTGCCTGGAGTCATGGGGGAGGGCAGCCCCAGCATTTT; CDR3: CAWSHGGGQPQHF
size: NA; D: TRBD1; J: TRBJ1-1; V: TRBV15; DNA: TGTGCCACCAGCAGACCGACAGGGTCGAACACTGAAGCTTTCTTT; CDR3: CATSRPTGSNTEAFF
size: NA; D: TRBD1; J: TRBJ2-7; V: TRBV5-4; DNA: TGTGCCAGCAGCCCCCCAGGGGGTCCCTACGAGCAGTACTTC; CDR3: CASSPPGGPYEQYF
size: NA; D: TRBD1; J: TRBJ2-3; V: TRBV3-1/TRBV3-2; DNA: TGTGCCAGCAGCACCCGGACAGGGGAGGGGGCAGATACGCAGTATTTT; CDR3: CASSTRTGEGADTQYF
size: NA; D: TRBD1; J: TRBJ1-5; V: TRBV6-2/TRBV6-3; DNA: TGTGCCAGCAGTTACGTGACAGGGGTCAATCAGCCCCAGCATTTT; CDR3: CASSYVTGVNQPQHF
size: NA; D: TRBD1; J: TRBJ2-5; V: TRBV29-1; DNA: TGCAGCGTTGATGCCTCATTCCGGGACAGGGTGGGAGAGACCCAGTACTTC; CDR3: CSVDASFRDRVGETQYF
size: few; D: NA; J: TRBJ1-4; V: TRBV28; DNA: TGTGCCAGCAGGCCCCTGGGGGGGCTCGAAAAACTGTTTTTT; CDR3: CASRPLGGLEKLFF
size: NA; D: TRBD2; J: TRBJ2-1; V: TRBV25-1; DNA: TGTGCCAGCAGGGACCAGCGTCGAGCGGGACTAAACAATGAGCAGTTCTTC; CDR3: CASRDQRRAGLNNEQFF
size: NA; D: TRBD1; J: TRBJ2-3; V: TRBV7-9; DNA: TGTGCCAGCAGCTTTACAGGGGACCCTAGCACAGATACGCAGTATTTT; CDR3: CASSFTGDPSTDTQYF
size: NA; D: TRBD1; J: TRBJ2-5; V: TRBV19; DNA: TGTGCCACCCAAGCCGAGACAGGGGGCCGGGAGACCCAGTACTTC; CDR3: CATQAETGGRETQYF
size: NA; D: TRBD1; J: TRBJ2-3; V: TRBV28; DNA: TGTGCCTCCCTAGTGGGACAGGGGATAGATACGCAGTATTTT; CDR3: CASLVGQGIDTQYF
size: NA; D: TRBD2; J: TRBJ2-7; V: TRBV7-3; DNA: TGTGCCAGCAGCTCCTGGACTAGAACCTACGAGCAGTACTTC; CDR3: CASSSWTRTYEQYF
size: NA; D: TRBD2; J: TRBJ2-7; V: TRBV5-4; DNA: TGTGCCAGCAGCTTTCAGGCGGGAGGGGGCGAGCAGTACTTC; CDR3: CASSFQAGGGEQYF
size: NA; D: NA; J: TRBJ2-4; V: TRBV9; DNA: TGTGCCAGCAGCCACAACCCTGCTAGGGCCAAAAACATTCAGTACTTC; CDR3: CASSHNPARAKNIQYF
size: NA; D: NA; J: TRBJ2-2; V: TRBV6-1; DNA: TGTGCCAGCAGTGAAGCCGGGAGCGCCCGCGGCGGGGAGCTGTTTTTT; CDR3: CASSEAGSARGGELFF
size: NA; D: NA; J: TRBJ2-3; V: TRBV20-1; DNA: TGCAGTGCTAGTTCCGGGGGGCCTATAGATACGCAGTATTTT; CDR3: CSASSGGPIDTQYF
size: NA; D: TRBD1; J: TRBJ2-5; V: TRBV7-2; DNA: TGTGCCAGCAGCCCGGACAGGGCCGGCCAAGAGACCCAGTACTTC; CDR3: CASSPDRAGQETQYF
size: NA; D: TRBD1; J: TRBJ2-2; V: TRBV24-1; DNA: TGTGCCACCAGTGCCTACCGGGACAGGGGTTCCGGGGAGCTGTTTTTT; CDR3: CATSAYRDRGSGELFF
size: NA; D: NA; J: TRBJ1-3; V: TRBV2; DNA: TGTGCCAGCAGTGAAGGGGAGGTATCAGGAAACACCATATATTTT; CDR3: CASSEGEVSGNTIYF
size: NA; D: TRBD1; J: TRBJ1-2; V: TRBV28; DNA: TGTGCCAGCAGTTCACCAGGACAGGGAAACTATGGCTACACCTTC; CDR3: CASSSPGQGNYGYTF
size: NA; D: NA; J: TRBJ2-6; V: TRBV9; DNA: TGTGCCAGCAGCGTACCGGCGGATAGCTCTGGGGCCAACGTCCTGACTTTC; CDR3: CASSVPADSSGANVLTF
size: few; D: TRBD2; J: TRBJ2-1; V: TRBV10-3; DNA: TGTGCCATCAGTCGAGCGGGGAACTCCTACAATGAGCAGTTCTTC; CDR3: CAISRAGNSYNEQFF
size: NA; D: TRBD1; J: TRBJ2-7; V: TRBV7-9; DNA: TGTGCCAGCAGTTTCGCTACAGGGGTCCCCCCGTACTTC; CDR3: CASSFATGVPPYF